Listed below are T cell receptor beta chains from one sample, sequenced in a study of regulatory T cells in long-lasting Graves disease. TCRdb re-called the multiplex PCR reads through MiXCR, storing one row per CDR3 protein. This sample has 320,000 or so distinct CDR3 sequences, with under 20% found just once. Sequencing used peripheral blood mononuclear cells (PBMCs), obtained at new diagnosis, from a patient treated with antithyroid drugs. The receptors shown here come from a female donor with Graves disease. CDR3s include the opening cysteine and the closing phenylalanine or tryptophan. D genes are given only for firm matches. Clone size is shown for a subset of rows, as once, few, many or a class of expanded clone.

>once|TRBJ1-2|.|14|TRBV5-4
CASSLVVAPQGYTF
TGTGCCAGCAGCTTGGTGGTAGCCCCGCAAGGCTACACCTTC
>.|TRBJ2-5|.|12|TRBV2
CASTRPGETQYF
TGTGCCAGCACCCGACCGGGAGAGACCCAGTACTTC
>many|TRBJ2-3|.|14|TRBV9
CASSVDLRPDTQYF
TGTGCCAGCAGCGTAGATTTGCGTCCAGATACGCAGTATTTT
>few|TRBJ1-2|.|12|TRBV6-1
CASSERGFGYTF
TGTGCCAGCAGTGAAAGAGGGTTCGGCTACACCTTC
>few|TRBJ2-7|TRBD1|15|TRBV10-3
CAISESGQGAFEQYF
TGTGCCATCAGTGAGTCGGGACAGGGGGCATTCGAGCAGTACTTC
>many|TRBJ2-7|.|17|TRBV28
CASTPRPRGRYYYEQYF
TGTGCCAGCACCCCCCGCCCCCGGGGACGCTACTACTACGAGCAGTACTTC
>many|TRBJ2-1|.|14|TRBV5-1
CASTGSTLHNEQFF
TGCGCCAGCACGGGCAGTACACTCCACAATGAGCAGTTCTTC
>few|TRBJ2-5|.|17|TRBV7-3
CASSLSVLGAGGETQYF
TGTGCCAGCAGCTTAAGCGTATTAGGCGCTGGGGGGGAGACCCAGTACTTC
>.|TRBJ1-1|TRBD1|14|TRBV6-1
CASIMRQGASEAFF
TGTGCCAGCATTATGAGGCAGGGGGCTTCTGAAGCTTTCTTT
>many|TRBJ2-6|TRBD2|17|TRBV6-1
CASRTGLAGTGANVLTF
TGTGCCAGCAGAACGGGACTAGCGGGAACTGGGGCCAACGTCCTGACTTTC
>many|TRBJ2-3|TRBD1|15|TRBV7-9
CASSSGTGIRDTQYF
TGTGCCAGCAGTTCAGGGACAGGGATTAGAGATACGCAGTATTTT
>.|TRBJ1-3|.|17|TRBV10-3
CAIGTDPGLSSGNTIYF
TGTGCCATCGGGACTGATCCAGGGTTAAGCTCTGGAAACACCATATATTTT
>few|TRBJ1-3|TRBD1|17|TRBV4-2
CASSQDHDAGGGNTIYF
TGTGCCAGCAGCCAAGATCATGATGCAGGGGGAGGAAACACCATATATTTT